Listed below are T cell receptor beta chains from one sample, sequenced in a study of long-term antiretroviral therapy in people with HIV. TCRdb keeps only in-frame clones here, not all; method: immunoSEQ multiplex PCR. This sample has some 14,000 clones, with around 85% found just once. The material sequenced was unsorted PBMCs, taken just before starting antiretroviral therapy. Source of these receptors: a middle-aged man with HIV. Each CDR3 is given with its conserved first and last residue. Fields, in order: J gene, D gene, clone size, V gene, CDR3 length, CDR3 DNA, CDR3 protein. A D gene is named only where the DNA matches it firmly. Size values are once, few and many counts, or a class for expanded clones, and some rows have none.

j_gene: TRBJ2-1
d_gene: TRBD2
abundance: .
v_gene: TRBV5-1
len: 16
CDR3nt: TGCGCCAGCAGAATGACTAGCGGGAGTCTATACAATGAGCAGTTCTTC
CDR3aa: CASRMTSGSLYNEQFF

j_gene: TRBJ2-2
d_gene: .
abundance: .
v_gene: TRBV5-1
len: 16
CDR3nt: TGCGCCAGCAGCTTGGAAGGGGGAGAGAGCACCGGGGAGCTGTTTTTT
CDR3aa: CASSLEGGESTGELFF

j_gene: TRBJ1-1
d_gene: .
abundance: .
v_gene: TRBV19
len: 19
CDR3nt: TGTGCCAGTAGTATAGCTAGATGGGGGCAGGCAAACTCGAACACTGAAGCTTTCTTT
CDR3aa: CASSIARWGQANSNTEAFF

j_gene: TRBJ1-4
d_gene: .
abundance: few
v_gene: TRBV6-4
len: 11
CDR3nt: TGTGCCAGCAGGGACTTTGAAAAACTGTTTTTT
CDR3aa: CASRDFEKLFF

j_gene: TRBJ2-1
d_gene: .
abundance: once
v_gene: TRBV30
len: 17
CDR3nt: TGTGCCTGGAGTCGAACTCTCCAGGCAGGTAGATACAATGAGCAGTTCTTC
CDR3aa: CAWSRTLQAGRYNEQFF

j_gene: TRBJ2-7
d_gene: .
abundance: .
v_gene: TRBV6-1
len: 13
CDR3nt: TGTGCCAGCAGTGCAGCCTTTAAGGGCGAGCAGTACTTC
CDR3aa: CASSAAFKGEQYF

j_gene: TRBJ2-1
d_gene: .
abundance: .
v_gene: TRBV4-1
len: 17
CDR3nt: TGCGCCAGCAGCTTAGCAACAGTTGGAAGAGCGTACAATGAGCAGTTCTTC
CDR3aa: CASSLATVGRAYNEQFF

j_gene: TRBJ2-2
d_gene: TRBD1
abundance: .
v_gene: TRBV5-1
len: 17
CDR3nt: TGCGCCAGCAGATCAGGGGGCTCCCCGTCGAACACCGGGGAGCTGTTTTTT
CDR3aa: CASRSGGSPSNTGELFF

j_gene: TRBJ1-2
d_gene: .
abundance: .
v_gene: TRBV5-1
len: 14
CDR3nt: TGCGCCAGTTCCGCCACGGGGGCGATTTTCGGCTACACCTTC
CDR3aa: CASSATGAIFGYTF

j_gene: TRBJ1-5
d_gene: TRBD1
abundance: .
v_gene: TRBV30
len: 16
CDR3nt: TGTGCCTGGAGTGCTGTCGGGACAGGGATTGATCAGCCCCAGCATTTT
CDR3aa: CAWSAVGTGIDQPQHF

j_gene: TRBJ2-3
d_gene: TRBD1
abundance: .
v_gene: TRBV7-6
len: 17
CDR3nt: TGTGCCAGCAGCTTGGGACAGGGTGAGGGTTGGACAGATACGCAGTATTTT
CDR3aa: CASSLGQGEGWTDTQYF

j_gene: TRBJ2-7
d_gene: .
abundance: .
v_gene: TRBV7-2
len: 16
CDR3nt: TGTGCCAGCAGCCCCCAGGTACTCGGGGTCACCTACGAGCAGTACTTC
CDR3aa: CASSPQVLGVTYEQYF

j_gene: TRBJ2-7
d_gene: .
abundance: once
v_gene: TRBV10-2
len: 12
CDR3nt: TGCGCCAGCAGCCCAGACATCCACGAGCAGTACTTC
CDR3aa: CASSPDIHEQYF

j_gene: TRBJ2-1
d_gene: .
abundance: .
v_gene: TRBV7-7
len: 13
CDR3nt: TGTGCTAGCAGCTTAGCGCCATACAATGAGCAGTTCTTC
CDR3aa: CASSLAPYNEQFF

j_gene: TRBJ2-2
d_gene: TRBD2
abundance: .
v_gene: TRBV6-4
len: 19
CDR3nt: TGTGCCAGCAGTGACCCACCGGGACTAGCGGAAAAAAAGGCCGGGGAGCTGTTTTTT
CDR3aa: CASSDPPGLAEKKAGELFF

j_gene: TRBJ1-5
d_gene: .
abundance: .
v_gene: TRBV5-3
len: 17
CDR3nt: TGTGCCAGAAGGGGGCGGGAACAGGGTGCCGTGGCTCAGCCCCAGCATTTT
CDR3aa: CARRGREQGAVAQPQHF